The rows below give T cell receptor beta chains drawn from one sample of a study of PD-1 blockade in classical Hodgkin lymphoma. Sequencing was performed with immunoSEQ multiplex PCR; in TCRdb, only in-frame clones are kept and a portion is missing. The sample lists around 44,000 clones; 86% were seen once. This sample comprised peripheral blood mononuclear cells (PBMCs), obtained before the second cycle of nivolumab. Receptor source: a human donor with classical Hodgkin lymphoma. CDR3s include the opening cysteine and the closing phenylalanine or tryptophan. Fields, in order: clone size, D gene, CDR3 length, J gene, V gene, CDR3 DNA, CDR3 protein. A D gene is named only where the DNA matches it firmly. For some rows the clone size is stated as once, few or many, or as a class when expanded; others skip it.

-,-,14,TRBJ2-1,TRBV5-4,TGTGCCAGCAGCCCGGGGGACCGGGGAGGTGAGCAGTTCTTC,CASSPGDRGGEQFF
once,TRBD2,16,TRBJ2-3,TRBV4-1,TGCGCCAGCAGCCCGTTGACTAGCGGGACTTCTGGTACGCAGTATTTT,CASSPLTSGTSGTQYF
-,-,19,TRBJ2-7,TRBV4-1,TGCGCCAGCAGCCAGGACTACCGGGGCCAGGGGGCTAGCGGGTACGAGCAGTACTTC,CASSQDYRGQGASGYEQYF
few,-,14,TRBJ2-3,TRBV9,TGTGCCAGCAGCCAACACACAGGGTCAGATACGCAGTATTTT,CASSQHTGSDTQYF
-,-,14,TRBJ2-7,TRBV4-2,TGTGCCAGCAGCCATGTCGCTATTTCCTACGAGCAGTACTTC,CASSHVAISYEQYF
-,-,16,TRBJ2-2,TRBV4-3,TGCGCCAGCAGCCAAGATAAGGGGGTAGGCACCGGGGAGCTGTTTTTT,CASSQDKGVGTGELFF
-,-,12,TRBJ2-7,TRBV18,TGTGCCAGCTCACCCGCGGGCAGCAGGCCGAGCTTC,CASSPAGSRPSF
-,TRBD1,15,TRBJ1-6,TRBV5-1,TGCGCCAGCAGCTTGGGGACAGGGATGAATTCACCCCTCCACTTT,CASSLGTGMNSPLHF
-,-,15,TRBJ1-2,TRBV19,TGTGCCAGTAGTATTGGTACAGGGCCCCACTATGGCTACACCTTC,CASSIGTGPHYGYTF
-,-,16,TRBJ2-1,TRBV13,TGTGCCAGCAGCTTAGAAAGGGCTAGGTCCTACAATGAGCAGTTCTTC,CASSLERARSYNEQFF
-,TRBD2,15,TRBJ2-3,TRBV10-3,TGTGCCATCAGTGAGGCTAGCGGGTACACAGATACGCAGTATTTT,CAISEASGYTDTQYF